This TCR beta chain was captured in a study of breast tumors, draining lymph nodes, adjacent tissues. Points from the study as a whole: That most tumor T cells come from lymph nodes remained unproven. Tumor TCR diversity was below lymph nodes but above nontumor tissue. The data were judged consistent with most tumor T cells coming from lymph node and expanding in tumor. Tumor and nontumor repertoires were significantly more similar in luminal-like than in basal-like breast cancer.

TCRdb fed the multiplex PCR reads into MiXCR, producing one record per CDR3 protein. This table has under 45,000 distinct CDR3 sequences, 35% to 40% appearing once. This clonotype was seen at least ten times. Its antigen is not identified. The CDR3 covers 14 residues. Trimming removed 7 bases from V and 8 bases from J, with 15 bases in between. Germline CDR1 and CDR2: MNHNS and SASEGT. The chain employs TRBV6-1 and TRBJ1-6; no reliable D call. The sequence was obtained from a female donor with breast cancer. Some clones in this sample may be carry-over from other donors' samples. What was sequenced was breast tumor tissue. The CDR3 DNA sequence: TGTGCCAGCACCGACACTTACGGCTATTCACCCCTCCACTTT. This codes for CASTDTYGYSPLHF.